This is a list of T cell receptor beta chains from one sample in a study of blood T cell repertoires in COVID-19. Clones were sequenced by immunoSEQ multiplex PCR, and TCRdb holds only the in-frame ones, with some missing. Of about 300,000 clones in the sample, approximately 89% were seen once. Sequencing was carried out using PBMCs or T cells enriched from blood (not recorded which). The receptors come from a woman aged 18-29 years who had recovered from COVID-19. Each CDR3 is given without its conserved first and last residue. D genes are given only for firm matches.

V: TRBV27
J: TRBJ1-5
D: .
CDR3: ASSPIGGNQPQH

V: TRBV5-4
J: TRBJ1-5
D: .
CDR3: ASSLDSSNQPQH

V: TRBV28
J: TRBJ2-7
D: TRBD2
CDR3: ASSLWASGSYEQY

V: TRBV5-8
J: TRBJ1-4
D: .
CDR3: ASSLTGRGATNEKLF

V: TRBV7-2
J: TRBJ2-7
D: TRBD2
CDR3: ASTNPGLAGGPLYEQY

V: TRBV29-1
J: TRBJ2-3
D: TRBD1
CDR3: SVETGGYTDTQY

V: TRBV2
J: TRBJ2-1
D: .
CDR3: ASSEADIVIEQF

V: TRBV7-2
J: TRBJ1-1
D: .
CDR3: ASSLTGNTEAF

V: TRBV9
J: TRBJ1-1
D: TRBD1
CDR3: ASSLRDREGQAF

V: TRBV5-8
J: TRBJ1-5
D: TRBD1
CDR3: ASSLLGTDNQPQH

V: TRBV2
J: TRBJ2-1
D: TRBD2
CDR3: ATEKPTSGSSYNEQF

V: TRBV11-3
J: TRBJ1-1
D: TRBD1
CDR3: ASKGQGDTEAF

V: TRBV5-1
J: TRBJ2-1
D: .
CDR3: ASSLDVRWSSYNEQF

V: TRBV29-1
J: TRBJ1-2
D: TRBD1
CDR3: SASTGVDYGYT

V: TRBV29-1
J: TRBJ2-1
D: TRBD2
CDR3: SCKLAGAYNEQF

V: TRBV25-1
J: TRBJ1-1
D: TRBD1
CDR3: ASTPAGGVGTEAF

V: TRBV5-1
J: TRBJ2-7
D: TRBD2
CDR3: ASTPHKSGDFYEQY

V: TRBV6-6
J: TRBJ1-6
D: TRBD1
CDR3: ASGSRQGINSPLH

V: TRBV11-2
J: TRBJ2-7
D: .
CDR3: ASSLDQGGREQY

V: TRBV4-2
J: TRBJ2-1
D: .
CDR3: ASSQASAASYNEQF

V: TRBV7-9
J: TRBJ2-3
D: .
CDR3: ASSSYTDTQY

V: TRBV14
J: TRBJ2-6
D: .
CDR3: ASSHRGLAGANVLT

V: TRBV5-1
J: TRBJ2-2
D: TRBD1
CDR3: ASSFTGGIGELF

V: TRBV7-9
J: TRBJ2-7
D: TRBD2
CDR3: ASSGTGTSGRYMVYEQY

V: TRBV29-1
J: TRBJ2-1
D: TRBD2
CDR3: SVESGWGRAWDEQF

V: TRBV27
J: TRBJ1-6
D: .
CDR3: ASSLQGRAYNSPLH

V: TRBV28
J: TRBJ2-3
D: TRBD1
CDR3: AHTIPGQGGPPI

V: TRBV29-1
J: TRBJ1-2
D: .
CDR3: SVETGDYGYT

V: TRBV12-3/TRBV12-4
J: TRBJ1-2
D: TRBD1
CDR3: ASSETGTGYT

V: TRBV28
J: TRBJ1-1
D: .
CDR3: ASHFSGSGMNTEAF

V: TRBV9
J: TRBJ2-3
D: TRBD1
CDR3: ASSGEGQVLATDTQY

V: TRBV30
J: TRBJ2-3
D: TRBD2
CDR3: AWSEQTGAGGSTDTQY

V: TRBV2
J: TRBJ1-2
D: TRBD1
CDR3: ASSTPREDRGIYGYT

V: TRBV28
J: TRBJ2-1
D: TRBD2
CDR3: ASSPGLAYNEQF

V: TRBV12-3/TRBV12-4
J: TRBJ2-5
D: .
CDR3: ASSLQQKTQY

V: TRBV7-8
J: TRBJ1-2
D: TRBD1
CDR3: ASSLGQGLGYGYT

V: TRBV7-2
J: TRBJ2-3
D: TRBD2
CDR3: ASSFRTRTSGASTDTQY

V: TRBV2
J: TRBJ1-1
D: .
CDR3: ASSAGREYGKAF

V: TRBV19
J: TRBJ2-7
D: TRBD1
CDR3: ASSIDRDRTVEQY

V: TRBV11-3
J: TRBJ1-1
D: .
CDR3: ASSLRAGLKAF

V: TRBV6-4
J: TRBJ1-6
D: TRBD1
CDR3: ASSRDSVNSPLH

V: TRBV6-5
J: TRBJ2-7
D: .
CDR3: ASGGTVIYEQY

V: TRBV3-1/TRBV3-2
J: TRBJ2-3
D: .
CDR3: ASSQDTGSSPDTQY

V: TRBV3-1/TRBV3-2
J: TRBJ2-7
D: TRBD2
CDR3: ASSPGTSGMEY

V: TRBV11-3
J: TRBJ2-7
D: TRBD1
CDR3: ASSSRQGPYEQY

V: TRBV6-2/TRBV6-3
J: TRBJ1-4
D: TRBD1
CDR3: ASSFPGQNEKLF

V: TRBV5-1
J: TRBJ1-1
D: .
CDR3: ASSLDMNTEAF

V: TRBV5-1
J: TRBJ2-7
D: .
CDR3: ASSPDGARDPTYEQY

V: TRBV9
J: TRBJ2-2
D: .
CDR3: ASSVQRQMNTGELF

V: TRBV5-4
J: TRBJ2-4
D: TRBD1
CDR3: ASSSQGATKNIQY

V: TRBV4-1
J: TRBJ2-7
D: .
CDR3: ASSQSDSYSYEQY

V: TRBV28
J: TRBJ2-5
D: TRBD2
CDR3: ASSWGTSGAGTQY